This is a list of T cell receptor beta chains from one sample in a study of T cells in Graves' hyperthyroidism and ophthalmopathy. TCRdb fed the multiplex PCR reads into MiXCR, producing one record per CDR3 protein. There are about half a million distinct CDR3 sequences in the sample; approximately 25% occur only once, and around 11% lies in the top ten. Sequences were obtained from blood. Receptors originate from a woman aged 25 to 39 with Graves' ophthalmopathy. The CDR3 runs from the conserved cysteine through the conserved F or W. The D gene is left open where the match is weak. Clone size appears in some rows only: once, few, many, or a class for an expanded clone.

>few|NA|TRBV5-6|TRBJ1-1
CASSWRRPGTEAFF
TGTGCCAGCAGCTGGAGACGGCCAGGCACTGAAGCTTTCTTT
>many|NA|TRBV15|TRBJ1-6
CATSRAGDPVSPLHF
TGTGCCACCAGCCGGGCAGGGGACCCAGTTTCACCCCTCCACTTT
>few|TRBD1|TRBV28|TRBJ2-3
CASSSIDKGQGKSDTQYF
TGTGCCAGCAGTTCGATTGACAAGGGACAGGGGAAGTCGGATACGCAGTATTTT
>many|NA|TRBV4-2|TRBJ2-6
CASSQESAGANVLTF
TGTGCCAGCAGCCAAGAAAGTGCTGGGGCCAACGTCCTGACTTTC
>many|NA|TRBV5-6|TRBJ2-5
CASSGDRRETQYF
TGTGCCAGCAGCGGAGACAGGAGGGAGACCCAGTACTTC
>many|TRBD1|TRBV7-8|TRBJ1-1
CASSEGQANTEAFF
TGTGCCAGCAGCGAGGGACAGGCTAACACTGAAGCTTTCTTT
>few|TRBD2|TRBV12-3/TRBV12-4|TRBJ2-7
CASRPRTSGRSEQYF
TGTGCCAGCAGACCGAGGACTAGCGGGAGATCCGAGCAGTACTTC
>many|NA|TRBV7-6|TRBJ1-1
CASSLTPSEAFF
TGTGCCAGCAGCTTAACCCCCTCTGAAGCTTTCTTT
>many|NA|TRBV24-1|TRBJ2-7
CATSVGYEQYF
TGTGCCACCAGCGTCGGCTACGAGCAGTACTTC
>NA|NA|TRBV30|TRBJ1-2
CAWSVGEAGYGYTF
TGTGCCTGGAGTGTAGGGGAGGCTGGGTATGGCTACACCTTC
>few|TRBD1|TRBV28|TRBJ1-6
CASSSQRTGGSPLHF
TGTGCCAGCAGTTCCCAGAGGACAGGGGGATCACCCCTCCACTTT
>many|NA|TRBV28|TRBJ2-7
CASSLPYISSYEQYF
TGTGCCAGCAGTTTACCTTACATTTCATCCTACGAGCAGTACTTC
>many|NA|TRBV6-5|TRBJ1-3
CASNRANTIYF
TGTGCCAGCAACCGGGCAAACACCATATATTTT
>many|NA|TRBV13|TRBJ1-2
CASSLFGRQSRAQNYGYTF
TGTGCCAGCAGCTTATTCGGCAGACAATCAAGAGCTCAAAACTATGGCTACACCTTC
>many|NA|TRBV7-9|TRBJ2-5
CASSLAEGVQETQYF
TGTGCCAGCAGCTTAGCGGAGGGGGTTCAAGAGACCCAGTACTTC